Shown below are 18 T cell receptor beta chains from a single sample sequenced in a study of T cell repertoires in cytomegalovirus infection. TCRdb reprocessed the reads via MiXCR and lists one record per CDR3 protein. Of approximately 500,000 distinct CDR3 sequences listed, roughly a third are singletons. Their specific antigens are unknown. This specimen was cultured PBMCs, taken from culture after CMV antigen stimulation. The receptors were sampled from a human donor in good health (CMV status not recorded). Some clones in this sample may be carry-over from other donors' samples.

The gene calls are TRBV19 and TRBJ2-1, with D possibly TRBD1 on 6 matching bases. The CDR3 is made up of 14 amino acids. V was trimmed by 3 bases and J by 7 bases, leaving 13 bases between them. Germline V gene data show CDR1 as LNHDA and CDR2 as SQIVND (reference sequence). The CDR3 DNA reads as TGTGCCAGTAGTATGGTACAGGGCGGGAATGAGCAGTTCTTC. This gives the protein CASSMVQGGNEQFF. The variable domain in full, completed from reference TRBV19 and TRBJ2-1, reads DGGITQSPKYLFRKEGQNVTLSCEQNLNHDAMYWYRQDPGQGLRLIYYSQIVNDFQKGDIAEGYSVSREKKESFPLTVTSAQKNPTAFYLCASSMVQGGNEQFFGPGTRLTVL.

The chain recombines TRBV7-2 with TRBJ1-4; no reliable D call. Germline V gene lookup returns CDR1 SGHTA and CDR2 FQGNSA. V dropped 1 base and J dropped 11 bases, with 14 bases sitting between them. This CDR3 is built from 14 residues. This CDR3 reads CASSLEMADFKLFF. In nucleotides, the CDR3 is TGTGCCAGCAGCTTAGAGATGGCGGACTTCAAACTGTTTTTT.

The chain couples TRBV10-3 to TRBJ2-3, with 9 bases identical to TRBD2. The CDR3 loop spans 17 amino acids. The germline gives CDR1 ENHRY, CDR2 SYGVKD. Germline trimming cut 0 bases from V and 3 bases from J; bases unmatched to any gene: 7. The CDR3 bases are TGTGCCATCAGTGAGTCCTCCGGGCTAGCGGGAACAGATACGCAGTATTTT. This codes for CAISESSGLAGTDTQYF.

The chain recombines TRBV6-8 with TRBJ1-6; the D gene is possibly TRBD1 (6 bases). Trimming took 0 bases from V and 9 from J, leaving 12 bases between them. The CDR3 is 15 amino acids. CDR1 and CDR2 (germline): MNHGY, SAAAGT. Written as DNA, the CDR3 is TGTGCCAGCAGTTACTCAGGGGGAAGTTCTTCACCCCTCCACTTT. Its translation: CASSYSGGSSSPLHF.

This chain connects TRBV7-3 to TRBJ2-3, with 9 bases fitting TRBD2. Germline values: CDR1 SGHTA, CDR2 FQGTGA. After removal of 6 bases from V and 7 bases from J, the junction contained 8 bases not matched to a gene. The CDR3 spans 14 residues. CDR3 sequence (DNA): TGTGCCAGCAGTACCCCTAGCGGGAAATATACGCAGTATTTT. This codes for CASSTPSGKYTQYF.

This clonotype turned up a few times. This chain connects TRBV7-2 to TRBJ2-3, with 9 bases fitting TRBD2. The length of the CDR3 is 18 residues. Germline lookup yields CDR1 SGHTA and CDR2 FQGNSA. V dropped 3 bases and J dropped 1; count of bases not matched to a gene: 11. In DNA, the CDR3 is TGTGCCAGCAGCTTCCTTAAGCGGGAGGATCTTCGCACAGATACGCAGTATTTT. This encodes CASSFLKREDLRTDTQYF.

This clonotype was seen only a few times. The CDR3 reads CASSGDREAYGYTF. The CDR3 DNA reads TGTGCCAGCAGTGGGGACAGGGAGGCCTATGGCTACACCTTC. J is TRBJ1-2 and V is TRBV25-1, with TRBD1 matching 9 bases. The CDR3 consists of 14 residues. Germline assignment: CDR1 MGHDK and CDR2 SYGVNS. V lost 4 bases to trimming and J lost 4 bases; unmatched junction nucleotides: 4.

The chain links TRBV3-1 to TRBJ2-5; 8 bases are a match to TRBD2. Germline trimming cut 6 bases from V and 5 bases from J; bases unmatched to any gene: 8. CDR3 length equals 14 residues. Germline assignment: CDR1 LGHDT and CDR2 YNNKEL (reference sequence). CDR3 sequence reads: CASSRAGVKETQYF. CDR3 sequence (DNA): TGTGCCAGCAGTCGAGCGGGAGTGAAGGAGACCCAGTACTTC.

Only a few counts were recorded for this clonotype. The rearrangement links TRBV7-2 to TRBJ1-1; D ambiguous. Deletions cut 1 base from V and 2 bases from J, with 11 bases between. The CDR3 has 15 residues. Germline V gene data show CDR1 as SGHTA and CDR2 as FQGNSA. CDR3 sequence reads: CASSLVSPLNTEAFF. In DNA form, the CDR3 reads TGTGCCAGCAGCTTAGTATCCCCACTTAACACTGAAGCTTTCTTT.

This clonotype was detected only a few times. Since the CDR3 does not end with the conserved phenylalanine or tryptophan, this likely comes from a read error. It is unclear where the CDR3 begins or ends on the DNA, so no DNA is shown, and the CDR3 is as TCRdb lists it. The genes are TRBV19 and TRBJ2-7; whether TRBD1, the table's D call, matches the DNA was not checked. The CDR3 adds up to 11 amino acids, both ends counted. Germline CDR1 is LNHDA and CDR2 is SQIVND (reference sequence). CDR3 protein: CAIPGDRGGRK.

V usage is TRBV19 and J usage is TRBJ2-2; maybe TRBD2 (5 bases). The germline V and J ends were trimmed by 3 bases and 7 bases, with 15 bases remaining between them. Germline V gene lookup returns CDR1 LNHDA and CDR2 SQIVND (reference sequence). This CDR3 is 15 amino acids long. CDR3 sequence reads: CASSIDRVAGGELFF. CDR3 nucleotides: TGTGCCAGTAGTATCGACCGAGTGGCGGGCGGGGAGCTGTTTTTT.

The chain couples TRBV7-9 to TRBJ2-5; tentative D call: TRBD2 (6 bases). CDR3 length equals 15 residues. Germline CDR1 is SEHNR and CDR2 is FQNEAQ (reference sequence). V lost 5 bases to trimming and J lost 1 base, with 14 bases between them. CDR3: CASSATTSSQETQYF. The CDR3 DNA reads TGTGCCAGCAGCGCGACGACTAGTAGCCAAGAGACCCAGTACTTC.

This sequence joins TRBV3-1 and TRBJ1-1; weak D call: TRBD1 (6 bases). The CDR3 length is 14 residues. V was trimmed by 1 base and J by 11 bases, leaving 17 bases between them. The germline V gene has CDR1 LGHDT and CDR2 YNNKEL (reference sequence). Written as DNA, the CDR3 is TGTGCCAGCAGCCAAGGCGAGCTGGGGGGCAGGGCTTTCTTT. As protein: CASSQGELGGRAFF. The variable domain in full, completed from reference TRBV3-1 and TRBJ1-1, reads DTAVSQTPKYLVTQMGNDKSIKCEQNLGHDTMYWYKQDSKKFLKIMFSYNNKELIINETVPNRFSPKSPDKAHLNLHINSLELGDSAVYFCASSQGELGGRAFFGQGTRLTVV.

The chain links TRBV14 to TRBJ1-2, with TRBD1 matching 9 bases. The CDR3 is made up of 14 amino acids. Per germline, CDR1 SGHDN and CDR2 FVKESK. V dropped 7 bases and J dropped 8; count of bases not matched to a gene: 11. CDR3 loop: CASNHPGQGPGYTF. The CDR3 DNA reads as TGTGCCAGCAACCACCCGGGACAGGGACCCGGCTACACCTTC.

This clonotype was picked up a small number of times. CDR3 sequence reads: CAIWTGDTEAFF. The CDR3 bases are TGTGCCATCTGGACAGGGGACACTGAAGCTTTCTTT. This chain joins TRBV10-3 and TRBJ1-1, with TRBD1 matching over 9 bases. Per the germline V gene, CDR1 is ENHRY and CDR2 is SYGVKD. J was trimmed by 3 bases and V by 8 bases; bases with no gene match: 1. CDR3 length equals 12 residues.

This clonotype has a handful of counts. The J gene is TRBJ1-5, the V gene TRBV27, with D tentatively TRBD1 (6 bases). Trimming cost V 8 bases and J 1 base, with 15 bases left between them. CDR1 and CDR2 (germline): MNHEY, SMNVEV (reference sequence). This CDR3 spans 15 amino acids. The CDR3 bases are TGTGCCAGCTCAACTTTCGACAGGAGCAATCAGCCCCAGCATTTT. Its translation: CASSTFDRSNQPQHF.

The gene calls are TRBV27 and TRBJ1-5; 7 bases are shared with TRBD1. The CDR3 extends over 14 amino acids. CDR1 is MNHEY, CDR2 SMNVEV, per germline (reference sequence). V shed 4 bases and J 7 bases; nucleotides not matched to a gene: 7. CDR3 in DNA: TGTGCCAGCAGTTACGACAGGGATAGGCAGCCCCAGCATTTT. Amino acids: CASSYDRDRQPQHF.

The CDR3 bases are TGTGCCAGCAGCTTAGCTACAGGGGCGAGGGGAAACACCATATATTTT. Translation gives CASSLATGARGNTIYF. The V call is TRBV7-8, the J call TRBJ1-3; 7 nucleotides agree with TRBD1. V lost 0 bases and J lost 4; bases outside the gene matches: 6. Germline assignment: CDR1 SGHVS and CDR2 FQNEAQ. The CDR3 runs to 16 residues.